This TCR beta chain was captured in a study of T cells in Graves' hyperthyroidism and ophthalmopathy. The study excluded patients with uncontrolled infection, other autoimmune disease, pregnancy or lactation. The CDR3 regions of TCR beta were amplified from RNA transcripts. Using the HTBI primer set, a first-round RT-PCR was run on the TCR CDR3. TCRdb independently ran MiXCR on the multiplex PCR reads; one entry per CDR3 protein. Here the sample spans 300,000 to 450,000 distinct CDR3 sequences, approximately 15% being singletons. V gave up 5 bases and J gave up 6 bases, with 9 bases separating them. CDR3 length equals 12 residues. Germline lookup yields CDR1 SGHTA and CDR2 FQGNSA. This clonotype was seen repeatedly, ten times or more.

The chain employs TRBV7-2 and TRBJ2-3; unclear D gene. Sample: blood. This TCR was sampled from a man aged 30-40 years with Graves' hyperthyroidism that later progressed to Graves' ophthalmopathy. The chain's CDR3 is CASSLSSDTQYF. DNA for the CDR3: TGTGCCAGCAGCCTCAGCTCCGATACGCAGTATTTT. Looking up the rest from reference TRBV7-2 and TRBJ2-3 gives the full variable domain: GAGVSQSPSNKVTEKGKDVELRCDPISGHTALYWYRQSLGQGLEFLIYFQGNSAPDKSGLPSDRFSAERTGGSVSTLTIQRTQQEDSAVYLCASSLSSDTQYFGPGTRLTVL.